This T cell receptor beta chain was sequenced for a study of T cell responses to AZD1222 COVID-19 vaccine. About the study: Second-dose recipients at about 4 or about 12 weeks were treated as one pooled group.

Generated by immunoSEQ multiplex PCR, the TCRdb table keeps only in-frame clones and is missing some. The data show about 130,000 clones, roughly 84% seen once. V gave up 5 bases and J gave up 1 base, with 11 bases separating them. Germline V gene sequence: CDR1 LNHNV, CDR2 YYDKDF (reference sequence). There are 14 residues in the CDR3. This clonotype was sampled from an adult in good health. The chain recombines TRBV15 with TRBJ2-5; D possibly corresponds to TRBD2 (6 bases). The sequences come from peripheral blood, collected on day 0 of AZD1222 vaccination. CDR3 sequence reads: CATSERDFQETQYF. CDR3 bases: TGTGCCACCAGCGAACGGGACTTCCAAGAGACCCAGTACTTC.